Listed below are T cell receptor beta chains from one sample, sequenced in a study of CD8 T cells in ankylosing spondylitis. TCRdb re-analysed the 5' RACE reads in MiXCR, keeping a single row per CDR3 protein. The data contain approximately 260,000 distinct CDR3 sequences, more than 15% of them singletons. Sequencing input: blood, either unsorted or a sorted T cell fraction (not recorded which). These receptor sequences come from a male donor with ankylosing spondylitis or in good health (not recorded which). Both conserved end residues are part of each CDR3. Fields, in order: J gene, D gene, V gene, CDR3 protein. A D gene is named only where the DNA matches it firmly.

TRBJ2-5 | TRBD1 | TRBV6-4 | CASSEGTGGVETQYF
TRBJ2-1 | TRBD2 | TRBV11-3 | CASSGSGIYNEQFF
TRBJ2-7 | TRBD2 | TRBV28 | CASSFLAGTDEQYF
TRBJ2-7 | TRBD1 | TRBV5-1 | CASSLRTGGFYEQYF
TRBJ2-7 | . | TRBV28 | CASSFFLRDNSYEQYF
TRBJ2-3 | . | TRBV6-8 | CASPSEATTDTQYF
TRBJ1-1 | . | TRBV20-1 | CSAMWAAELNTEAFF
TRBJ2-1 | . | TRBV7-9 | CASTPVGPHNEQFF
TRBJ2-7 | . | TRBV7-9 | CASSLTGLSSYEQYF
TRBJ2-3 | . | TRBV4-2 | CASSQDLADSTDTQYF
TRBJ2-3 | TRBD2 | TRBV20-1 | CSAGSGRVPDTQYF
TRBJ2-3 | TRBD1 | TRBV7-3 | CASSADRTSTDTQYF
TRBJ2-1 | . | TRBV21-1 | CASSPGTSGNEQFF
TRBJ2-2 | . | TRBV7-9 | CASSLVETRGTGELFF
TRBJ1-2 | . | TRBV4-3 | CASSQDHHYGYTF
TRBJ2-7 | TRBD2 | TRBV12-3/TRBV12-4 | CASGRTSGLTDYEQYF
TRBJ2-7 | TRBD2 | TRBV29-1 | CSGAGGSTYEQYF
TRBJ2-1 | . | TRBV20-1 | CSAPRSSYNEQFF
TRBJ2-3 | TRBD1 | TRBV7-9 | CASSSDRGGTDTQYF
TRBJ2-7 | . | TRBV4-2 | CASSQDFGDYEQYF
TRBJ2-1 | . | TRBV4-1 | CASSQVSPSSSYNEQFF
TRBJ2-2 | . | TRBV11-2 | CASSLGAGALWTGELFF
TRBJ2-7 | . | TRBV27 | CASSLRGPYEQYF
TRBJ2-5 | TRBD1 | TRBV4-1 | CASSQAPMGQFQETQYF
TRBJ2-7 | TRBD1 | TRBV10-3 | CAISELGQANEQYF
TRBJ2-5 | . | TRBV24-1 | CATSAETQYF
TRBJ2-7 | TRBD2 | TRBV4-1 | CASSPGTSGFGIYEQYF
TRBJ2-1 | . | TRBV9 | CASSVDPFSRNYNEQFF
TRBJ2-1 | TRBD2 | TRBV10-3 | CAISEGGGSGSDNEQFF
TRBJ2-3 | . | TRBV10-2 | CASSGSPPADTQYF
TRBJ2-1 | . | TRBV24-1 | CATSDQLTNEQFF
TRBJ2-7 | TRBD2 | TRBV20-1 | CSAGASGTYEQYF
TRBJ2-1 | . | TRBV5-4 | CASSLGNPHISEQFF
TRBJ2-1 | TRBD2 | TRBV4-3 | CASSQDLGLAGGYNEQFF
TRBJ2-3 | TRBD2 | TRBV4-3 | CASSQVWGGAATDTQYF
TRBJ2-1 | . | TRBV29-1 | CSAVPPIARKRDNEQFF
TRBJ2-7 | TRBD1 | TRBV6-5 | CASSYGTGTYEQYF
TRBJ2-2 | . | TRBV7-9 | CASSLPLAAGELFF
TRBJ2-7 | TRBD1 | TRBV7-1 | CASSLRGRGTYEQYF
TRBJ2-7 | . | TRBV6-6 | CASSYGGEQYF
TRBJ2-7 | TRBD2 | TRBV29-1 | CSVDGGEGNEQYF
TRBJ2-7 | TRBD2 | TRBV4-3 | CASSQGLAGDGYEQYF
TRBJ2-7 | TRBD1 | TRBV29-1 | CSVVERQGAYEQYF
TRBJ2-7 | TRBD2 | TRBV14 | CASSQGITSGGYEQYF
TRBJ2-2 | . | TRBV11-2 | CASSLVADALLFF
TRBJ2-3 | TRBD2 | TRBV20-1 | CSARGTSGRGSTDTQYF
TRBJ2-7 | TRBD1 | TRBV4-3 | CASSQKMRQGLNEQYF
TRBJ2-1 | TRBD2 | TRBV4-1 | CASSQDLTSGYNEQFF
TRBJ2-7 | TRBD2 | TRBV20-1 | CSASATGTSGIYEQYF
TRBJ1-5 | TRBD1 | TRBV4-1 | CASSQQGVGNQPQHF
TRBJ2-7 | TRBD2 | TRBV5-6 | CASSLKLAGASYEQYF